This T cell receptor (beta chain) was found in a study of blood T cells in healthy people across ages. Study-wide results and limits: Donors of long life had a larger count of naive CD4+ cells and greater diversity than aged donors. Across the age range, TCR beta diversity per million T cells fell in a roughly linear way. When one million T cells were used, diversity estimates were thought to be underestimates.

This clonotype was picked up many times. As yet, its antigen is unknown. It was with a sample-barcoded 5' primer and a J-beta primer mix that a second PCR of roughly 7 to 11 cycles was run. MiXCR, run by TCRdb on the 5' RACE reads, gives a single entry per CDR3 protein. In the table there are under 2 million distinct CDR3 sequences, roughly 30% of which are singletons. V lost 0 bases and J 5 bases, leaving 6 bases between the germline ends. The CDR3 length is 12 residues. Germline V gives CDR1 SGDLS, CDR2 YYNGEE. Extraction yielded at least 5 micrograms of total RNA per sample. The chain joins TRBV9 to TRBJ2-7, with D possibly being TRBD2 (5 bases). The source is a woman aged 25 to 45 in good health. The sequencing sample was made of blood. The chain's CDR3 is CASSVAGNEQYF. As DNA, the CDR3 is TGTGCCAGCAGCGTAGCGGGGAACGAGCAGTACTTC.